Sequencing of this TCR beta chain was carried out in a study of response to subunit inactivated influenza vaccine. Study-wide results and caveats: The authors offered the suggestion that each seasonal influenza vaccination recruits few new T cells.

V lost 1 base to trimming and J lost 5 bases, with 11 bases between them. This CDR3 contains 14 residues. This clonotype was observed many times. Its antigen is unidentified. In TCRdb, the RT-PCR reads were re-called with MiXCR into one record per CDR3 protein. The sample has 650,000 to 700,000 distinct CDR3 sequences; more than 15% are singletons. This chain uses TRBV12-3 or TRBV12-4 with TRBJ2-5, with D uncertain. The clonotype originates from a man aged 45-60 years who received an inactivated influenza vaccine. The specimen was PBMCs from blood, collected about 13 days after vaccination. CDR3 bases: TGTGCCAGCAGTTTAGGTGTGGTAGAGGAGACCCAGTACTTC. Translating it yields CASSLGVVEETQYF.